A selection of T cell receptor beta chains follows, all from one sample in a study of CD8 T cells in Susac syndrome. In TCRdb, the immunoSEQ multiplex PCR reads were re-called with MiXCR into one record per CDR3 protein. The table includes approximately 190,000 distinct CDR3 sequences, 85% to 95% detected once. What was sequenced was CD8+ T cells from PBMCs. These receptor sequences come from a human donor with Susac syndrome. The CDR3 runs from the conserved cysteine through the conserved F or W.

V gene: TRBV24-1; J gene: TRBJ2-7; CDR3 protein: CATSAGSSYEQYF
V gene: TRBV29-1; J gene: TRBJ1-1; CDR3 protein: CSADPGLNRVGYTEAFF
V gene: TRBV5-1; J gene: TRBJ2-7; CDR3 protein: CASSLGDRFSYEQYF
V gene: TRBV27; J gene: TRBJ2-2; CDR3 protein: CASSYLRLAGISPTGELFF
V gene: TRBV13; J gene: TRBJ1-2; CDR3 protein: CASTSTLSEINYGYTF
V gene: TRBV27; J gene: TRBJ1-5; CDR3 protein: CASSSPGGANQPQHF
V gene: TRBV9; J gene: TRBJ2-1; CDR3 protein: CASSVGNRLANHNEQFF
V gene: TRBV19; J gene: TRBJ2-1; CDR3 protein: CASSIGGTSGDHEQFF
V gene: TRBV25-1; J gene: TRBJ2-1; CDR3 protein: CASSEYQGLDEQFF
V gene: TRBV7-9; J gene: TRBJ2-5; CDR3 protein: CASNKAPEGIQETQYF
V gene: TRBV6-2/TRBV6-3; J gene: TRBJ2-1; CDR3 protein: CASSQRLAGSSYNEQFF
V gene: TRBV20-1; J gene: TRBJ1-5; CDR3 protein: CSARDLQGANQPQHF
V gene: TRBV20-1; J gene: TRBJ2-7; CDR3 protein: CSARDIRGGDEQYF
V gene: TRBV7-9; J gene: TRBJ1-2; CDR3 protein: CASSFDRGIFYGYTF
V gene: TRBV6-2/TRBV6-3; J gene: TRBJ2-1; CDR3 protein: CASSYLFGQNNEQFF
V gene: TRBV19; J gene: TRBJ1-4; CDR3 protein: CASSIPGTENEKLFF
V gene: TRBV30; J gene: TRBJ2-2; CDR3 protein: CAWAGLNTGELFF
V gene: TRBV20-1; J gene: TRBJ2-1; CDR3 protein: CSARAGSGGAHEQFF
V gene: TRBV2; J gene: TRBJ1-2; CDR3 protein: CASSEQETQIYGYTF
V gene: TRBV18; J gene: TRBJ2-3; CDR3 protein: CASSPRVLAVTDTQYF
V gene: TRBV20-1; J gene: TRBJ1-2; CDR3 protein: CSAKGLYGYTF
V gene: TRBV9; J gene: TRBJ1-1; CDR3 protein: CASSVEGEGLNTEAFF
V gene: TRBV24-1; J gene: TRBJ1-1; CDR3 protein: CATSDFKEGNTEAFF
V gene: TRBV5-1; J gene: TRBJ2-6; CDR3 protein: CASSGGQGSGANVLTF
V gene: TRBV12-3/TRBV12-4; J gene: TRBJ2-7; CDR3 protein: CASSRAGDSYEQYF
V gene: TRBV27; J gene: TRBJ2-2; CDR3 protein: CASSYLNTGELFF
V gene: TRBV30; J gene: TRBJ2-7; CDR3 protein: CAWEGTGGTIYEQYF
V gene: TRBV27; J gene: TRBJ2-7; CDR3 protein: CASSIGTADSYEQYF
V gene: TRBV9; J gene: TRBJ2-1; CDR3 protein: CASSGRSPTYNEQFF
V gene: TRBV20-1; J gene: TRBJ2-3; CDR3 protein: CSAKSTPGGPDTQYF
V gene: TRBV29-1; J gene: TRBJ1-2; CDR3 protein: CSAGQGSQEGYTF
V gene: TRBV20-1; J gene: TRBJ2-5; CDR3 protein: CSARDGGGPQETQYF
V gene: TRBV27; J gene: TRBJ2-2; CDR3 protein: CASSPGAGGWGELFF
V gene: TRBV11-1; J gene: TRBJ2-1; CDR3 protein: CASSLGTGRYNEQFF
V gene: TRBV2; J gene: TRBJ2-6; CDR3 protein: CASSGEGRPSGANVLTF
V gene: TRBV2; J gene: TRBJ2-7; CDR3 protein: CASSGGQTYEQYF
V gene: TRBV7-9; J gene: TRBJ2-1; CDR3 protein: CASSPHGSTYNEQFF
V gene: TRBV3-1; J gene: TRBJ2-3; CDR3 protein: CASSQDFGVTDTQYF
V gene: TRBV28; J gene: TRBJ1-5; CDR3 protein: CASSPQGQGYQPQHF
V gene: TRBV23-1; J gene: TRBJ1-6; CDR3 protein: CASSQHRVSPLHF
V gene: TRBV29-1; J gene: TRBJ2-7; CDR3 protein: CSVAVLSRYEQYF
V gene: TRBV18; J gene: TRBJ1-1; CDR3 protein: CASSPLPNTEAFF
V gene: TRBV9; J gene: TRBJ2-5; CDR3 protein: CASSQTGEPQETQYF
V gene: TRBV29-1; J gene: TRBJ2-2; CDR3 protein: CSVELQGNGELFF
V gene: TRBV29-1; J gene: TRBJ1-1; CDR3 protein: CSVGMTGRTEAFF
V gene: TRBV13; J gene: TRBJ2-7; CDR3 protein: CASSLAGEGGEQYF
V gene: TRBV9; J gene: TRBJ2-7; CDR3 protein: CASSVGLAGLSEQYF
V gene: TRBV29-1; J gene: TRBJ1-5; CDR3 protein: CSVAGDNQPQHF
V gene: TRBV4-1; J gene: TRBJ1-5; CDR3 protein: CASRLQGAVDQPQHF
V gene: TRBV29-1; J gene: TRBJ1-1; CDR3 protein: CSVVGSYTEAFF
V gene: TRBV27; J gene: TRBJ2-7; CDR3 protein: CASSFGTTSYEQYF
V gene: TRBV5-6; J gene: TRBJ2-1; CDR3 protein: CASSFGLAGGNEQFF
V gene: TRBV10-2; J gene: TRBJ1-2; CDR3 protein: CASSDPGGFYGYTF
V gene: TRBV24-1; J gene: TRBJ2-4; CDR3 protein: CATSDVREAKNIQYF
V gene: TRBV6-5; J gene: TRBJ1-1; CDR3 protein: CASSYSANTEAFF
V gene: TRBV2; J gene: TRBJ2-7; CDR3 protein: CASSDPRQGDYEQYF
V gene: TRBV30; J gene: TRBJ2-3; CDR3 protein: CAWSVAGGTDTQYF
V gene: TRBV3-1; J gene: TRBJ2-1; CDR3 protein: CASSRDPYNEQFF